Below are 11 T cell receptor beta chains sequenced from a single sample in a study of control samples from healthy donors and cancer patients. Sequencing was performed with immunoSEQ multiplex PCR; in TCRdb, only in-frame clones are kept and a portion is missing. The sample shows 110,000 to 150,000 clones, around 94% of them seen only once. The material sequenced was PBMCs. These TCRs come from a man in his 60s with colorectal cancer.

The sample holds one count of this clone. The genes are TRBV11-2 and TRBJ2-5; D call uncertain. From germline, CDR1 is SGHAT and CDR2 FQNNGV. The V end lost 2 bases, the J end lost 5 bases, and 3 bases lay between the germline ends. The CDR3 runs 11 residues. CDR3 sequence (DNA): TGTGCCAGCAGCTTACGTGAGACCCAGTACTTC. As protein: CASSLRETQYF.

This chain uses TRBV6-1 with TRBJ1-1; no clear D gene. CDR1 is MNHNS and CDR2 is SASEGT in the germline V gene. Trimming took off 1 base at V and 7 bases at J, with 4 bases between the two ends. The CDR3 consists of 11 residues. The CDR3 DNA reads TGTGCCAGCAGTGAAGACGGTGAAGCTTTCTTT. This sequence encodes CASSEDGEAFF.

The chain employs TRBV9 and TRBJ2-7, with D uncertain. V lost 1 base to trimming and J lost 6 bases, with 11 bases between them. The CDR3 sequence is 13 residues long. Germline CDR1 reads SGDLS; CDR2 reads YYNGEE. The CDR3 region has the DNA TGTGCCAGCAGCGTATACGGCGACCGCGAGCAGTACTTC. Its translation: CASSVYGDREQYF.

The chain couples TRBV7-2 to TRBJ1-2; 10 bases are a match to TRBD1. Germline V lookup: CDR1 SGHTA, CDR2 FQGNSA. The CDR3 length is 14 residues. V trimming: 5 bases; J trimming: 8 bases; junction bases outside the gene matches: 8. The CDR3: CASSMRTGGRGYTF. The CDR3 DNA sequence: TGTGCCAGCAGCATGAGGACAGGGGGTAGGGGCTACACCTTC.

V usage is TRBV12-3 or TRBV12-4 and J usage is TRBJ1-5; tentative D call: TRBD1 (5 bases). The length of the CDR3 is 13 residues. The V end lost 1 base, the J end lost 9 bases, and 10 bases lay between the germline ends. CDR3 bases: TGTGCCAGCAGTTTAGACAGGCGGACGCCCCAGCATTTT. Residues: CASSLDRRTPQHF.

The count of this clone is one. This rearrangement joins TRBV6-5 to TRBJ2-1; 8 bases fit TRBD2. V gave up 6 bases and J gave up 8 bases; unmatched junction bases: 9. CDR3 length: 14 amino acids. CDR1 and CDR2 (germline): MNHEY, SVGAGI. The CDR3 DNA reads as TGTGCCAGCAGACCCCCGGGGGGGAACCATGAGCAGTTCTTC. It translates to CASRPPGGNHEQFF.

This chain uses TRBV6-1 with TRBJ2-5, with a possible D match to TRBD1 (7 bases). The CDR3 covers 14 residues. CDR1 is MNHNS and CDR2 is SASEGT in the germline V gene. The V end was cut by 5 bases, the J end by 4 bases, with 14 bases between. In DNA form, the CDR3 reads TGTGCCAGCAGTCCAGGGGGGAAGGGAGAGACCCAGTACTTC. Translated, it gives CASSPGGKGETQYF.

This rearrangement joins TRBV7-8 to TRBJ2-5, with a weak D call TRBD2 (5 bases). Per the germline V gene, CDR1 is SGHVS and CDR2 is FQNEAQ. V lost 3 bases to trimming and J lost 5 bases, with 13 bases between them. The CDR3 is 14 amino acids. This chain's CDR3 is CASSLRVGWETQYF. CDR3 in DNA: TGTGCCAGCAGCTTGAGGGTAGGGTGGGAGACCCAGTACTTC.

This chain links TRBV19 with TRBJ2-2, with TRBD1 matching over 8 bases. CDR1 LNHDA and CDR2 SQIVND come from the germline V gene (reference sequence). CDR3 length: 15 amino acids. V gave up 6 bases and J gave up 2 bases; unmatched junction bases: 5. CDR3 in DNA: TGTGCCAGTAGGCACAGGGGGATAAACACCGGGGAGCTGTTTTTT. The encoded protein is CASRHRGINTGELFF.

The chain uses TRBV12-3 or TRBV12-4 and TRBJ2-7, with 11 bases fitting TRBD1. There are 13 residues in the CDR3. V lost 9 bases and J lost 2; bases outside the gene matches: 3. CDR3 residues: CASKGQGAYEQYF. The CDR3 region has the DNA TGTGCCAGTAAGGGACAGGGGGCCTACGAGCAGTACTTC.

The chain joins TRBV11-3 to TRBJ2-1, with D unresolved. The ends were cut back, 3 bases at V and 0 bases at J, with 9 bases in the middle. Germline V gene lookup returns CDR1 SGHNT and CDR2 YENEEA. The CDR3 covers 15 residues. The CDR3 DNA reads as TGTGCCAGCAGCTTGGGCGGTAGCTCCTACAATGAGCAGTTCTTC. Its protein product is CASSLGGSSYNEQFF. Using reference TRBV11-3 and TRBJ2-1 for the parts outside the CDR3, the full variable domain is EAGVVQSPRYKIIEKKQPVAFWCNPISGHNTLYWYLQNLGQGPELLIRYENEEAVDDSQLPKDRFSAERLKGVDSTLKIQPAELGDSAVYLCASSLGGSSYNEQFFGPGTRLTVL.